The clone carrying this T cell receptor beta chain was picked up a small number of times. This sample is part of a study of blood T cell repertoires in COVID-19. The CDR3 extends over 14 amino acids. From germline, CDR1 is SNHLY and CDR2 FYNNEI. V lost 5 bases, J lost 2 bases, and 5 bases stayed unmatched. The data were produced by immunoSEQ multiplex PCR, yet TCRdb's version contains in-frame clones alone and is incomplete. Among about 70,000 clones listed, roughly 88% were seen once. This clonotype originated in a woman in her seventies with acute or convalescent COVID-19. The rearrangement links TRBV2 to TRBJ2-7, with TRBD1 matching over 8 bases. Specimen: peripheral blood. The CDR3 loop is CASSPPDRAYEQYF. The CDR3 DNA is TGTGCCAGCAGTCCACCGGACAGGGCCTACGAGCAGTACTTC. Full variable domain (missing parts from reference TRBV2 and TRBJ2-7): EPEVTQTPSHQVTQMGQEVILRCVPISNHLYFYWYRQILGQKVEFLVSFYNNEISEKSEIFDDQFSVERPDGSNFTLKIRSTKLEDSAMYFCASSPPDRAYEQYFGPGTRLTVT.